The 6 T cell receptor beta chains below all came from one sample that was sequenced in a study of cytomegalovirus exposure and HLA in healthy donors. PCR used 60 Vbeta primers and 13 Jbeta primers. Assay: immunoSEQ multiplex PCR; the TCRdb copy retains only in-frame clones and omits some. There are under 250,000 clones in the sample; just over 75% occur only once, and around 1.9% lies in the top ten. Sequencing input: PBMCs. The receptors were gathered from a man aged 30 to 39 in good health and CMV-seronegative.

The chain uses TRBV2 and TRBJ2-3, with 7 bases matching TRBD1. Germline V gene data show CDR1 as SNHLY and CDR2 as FYNNEI. The CDR3 is made up of 16 amino acids. With V trimmed by 3 bases and J by 4 bases, 10 bases remained unmatched. The CDR3 reads CASSDPPEGASDTQYF. DNA of the CDR3: TGTGCCAGCAGTGACCCCCCAGAGGGGGCCTCAGATACGCAGTATTTT.

This rearrangement joins TRBV6-5 to TRBJ1-1; 8 nucleotides align to TRBD1. The V gene's germline CDR1 is MNHEY and CDR2 SVGAGI. The V and J ends lost 2 bases and 5 bases, in that order; junction bases with no gene match: 4. This CDR3 is 14 amino acids long. For the CDR3, the DNA is TGTGCCAGCAGTTACCGTAGACAGGGGACTGAAGCTTTCTTT. This translates into CASSYRRQGTEAFF.

The CDR3 DNA follows: TGTGCCAGCAGTCTATCGACAGGTAGCACAGATACGCAGTATTTT. Encoded protein: CASSLSTGSTDTQYF. The chain uses TRBV28 and TRBJ2-3, with D possibly matching TRBD1 (6 bases). The V end lost 5 bases, the J end lost 0 bases, and 12 bases lay between the germline ends. Germline assignment: CDR1 MDHEN and CDR2 SYDVKM. CDR3 length equals 15 residues. Based on the CDR3 plus reference TRBV28 and TRBJ2-3, the full variable domain is DVKVTQSSRYLVKRTGEKVFLECVQDMDHENMFWYRQDPGLGLRLIYFSYDVKMKEKGDIPEGYSVSREKKERFSLILESASTNQTSMYLCASSLSTGSTDTQYFGPGTRLTVL.

V gene TRBV28 combines with J gene TRBJ2-4; maybe TRBD1 (7 bases). CDR3 length: 14 amino acids. The V and J ends lost 3 bases and 5 bases respectively, with 11 bases between them. Germline V gene data show CDR1 as MDHEN and CDR2 as SYDVKM. The CDR3 sequence: CASSFGGGQNIQYF. As DNA, the CDR3 is TGTGCCAGCAGTTTCGGAGGGGGCCAAAACATTCAGTACTTC.

This clone occurred once. This sequence joins TRBV18 and TRBJ1-2; perhaps TRBD1 as D (5 bases). The CDR3 has 14 residues. The V and J ends lost 3 bases and 2 bases respectively, with 10 bases between them. Germline V gene lookup returns CDR1 KGHSH and CDR2 LQKENI. CDR3 in amino acids: CASSPTVVNYGYTF. The CDR3 DNA reads as TGTGCCAGCTCACCGACAGTTGTAAACTATGGCTACACCTTC.

The gene calls are TRBV28 and TRBJ2-7, with D perhaps TRBD1 (6 bases). The CDR3 runs to 13 residues. Trimming took off 3 bases at V and 3 bases at J, with 9 bases between the two ends. Germline CDR1 reads MDHEN; CDR2 reads SYDVKM. CDR3 sequence: CASSLDSIYEQYF. CDR3 nucleotide sequence: TGTGCCAGCAGTTTGGACAGCATCTACGAGCAGTACTTC.